The rows below give T cell receptor beta chains drawn from one sample of a study of human T cells and chemical hapten exposure. TCRdb processed the RACE reads anew with MiXCR; each CDR3 protein has one entry. This sample has about 42,000 distinct CDR3 sequences, with about 9.6% found just once. The sequenced sample was whole blood, obtained in connection with sensitization to the hapten diphenylcyclopropenone (DPC). These receptors originate from a woman aged 25-40 years with alopecia areata. Some clones in this sample may be carry-over from other donors' samples. Each CDR3 is given with its conserved first and last residue. The D gene is left open where the match is weak. Where a row states a size, it is once, few, many or the class of an expanded clone; other rows omit it.

d_gene	abundance	v_gene	j_gene	CDR3aa	CDR3nt
-	-	TRBV6-2/TRBV6-3	TRBJ2-1	CASSYEISPEQFF	TGTGCCAGCAGTTACGAAATCAGTCCTGAGCAGTTCTTC
TRBD1	-	TRBV19	TRBJ1-6	CASSAGGNNSPLHF	TGTGCCAGTTCTGCAGGGGGCAATAATTCACCCCTCCACTTT
-	few	TRBV29-1	TRBJ2-3	CSVGDDTQYF	TGCAGCGTTGGTGATGATACGCAGTATTTT
TRBD1	many	TRBV5-5	TRBJ2-7	CASSRDDRGHEQYF	TGTGCCAGCAGTAGAGACGACAGGGGCCACGAGCAGTACTTC
-	-	TRBV14	TRBJ2-2	CASREGRNTGELFF	TGTGCCAGCAGGGAGGGAAGGAACACCGGGGAGCTGTTTTTT
-	many	TRBV6-6	TRBJ2-3	CASSYVGGRTDTQYF	TGTGCCAGCAGTTACGTAGGGGGACGCACAGATACGCAGTATTTT
-	few	TRBV7-2	TRBJ2-2	CATLRALGPGELFF	TGTGCCACCCTCCGTGCTTTGGGGCCCGGGGAGCTGTTTTTT
-	many	TRBV6-6	TRBJ1-6	CASNTQGDNSPLHF	TGTGCCAGCAACACACAGGGAGATAATTCACCCCTCCACTTT
TRBD2	-	TRBV9	TRBJ2-3	CASSASGVPDTQYF	TGTGCCAGCAGCGCTAGCGGGGTCCCAGATACGCAGTATTTT
-	-	TRBV5-5	TRBJ1-2	CASSFDGNYGYTF	TGTGCCAGCAGCTTCGACGGCAACTATGGCTACACCTTC
TRBD1	-	TRBV12-3/TRBV12-4	TRBJ2-7	CASSPGTGLYEQYF	TGTGCCAGCAGTCCCGGGACAGGCCTCTACGAGCAGTACTTC
-	many	TRBV7-3	TRBJ1-1	CASSLRGTTEAFF	TGTGCCAGCAGCTTAAGAGGTACCACTGAAGCTTTCTTT
-	-	TRBV5-4	TRBJ1-5	CASSFEGNQPQHF	TGTGCCAGCAGCTTTGAGGGCAATCAGCCCCAGCATTTT
-	few	TRBV6-1	TRBJ2-1	CASSGTASSYNEQFF	TGTGCCAGCAGCGGGACCGCTAGCTCCTACAATGAGCAGTTCTTC
-	many	TRBV5-4	TRBJ1-2	CASSLSGLTYGYTF	TGTGCCAGCAGCTTGTCAGGGTTAACGTATGGCTACACCTTC
-	few	TRBV7-2	TRBJ2-3	CASSSRARGTQYF	TGTGCCAGCAGCTCCCGGGCCCGGGGTACGCAGTATTTT
TRBD1	medium-sized	TRBV19	TRBJ1-5	CASSMGGQARSQPQHF	TGTGCCAGTAGTATGGGTGGACAGGCACGAAGTCAGCCCCAGCATTTT
-	many	TRBV7-2	TRBJ2-5	CASSLLGVGAQETQYF	TGTGCCAGCAGCTTATTAGGTGTGGGGGCCCAAGAGACCCAGTACTTC
-	many	TRBV6-2/TRBV6-3	TRBJ2-5	CASSYGGETQYF	TGTGCCAGCAGTTACGGGGGAGAGACCCAGTACTTC
-	many	TRBV12-3/TRBV12-4	TRBJ1-1	CASSLAWRGTEAFF	TGTGCCAGCAGTTTAGCGTGGAGGGGAACTGAAGCTTTCTTT
-	many	TRBV18	TRBJ1-1	CASSPGAGVTTEAFF	TGTGCCAGCTCACCAGGGGCGGGGGTGACGACTGAAGCTTTCTTT
-	-	TRBV5-1	TRBJ2-3	CASRSQRDTQYF	TGCGCCAGCAGATCCCAGAGGGATACGCAGTATTTT
-	-	TRBV14	TRBJ1-6	CASSPSHNSPLHF	TGTGCCAGCAGCCCCTCCCATAATTCACCCCTCCACTTT
-	-	TRBV19	TRBJ2-7	CASSGRTEQYF	TGTGCCAGTAGTGGACGTACCGAGCAGTACTTC
TRBD2	-	TRBV7-2	TRBJ2-3	CASSLMAGGTDTQYF	TGTGCCAGCAGCTTAATGGCGGGGGGAACAGATACGCAGTATTTT
TRBD1	many	TRBV19	TRBJ1-5	CASRWDSSNQPQHF	TGTGCCAGTCGCTGGGACAGTAGCAATCAGCCCCAGCATTTT
-	many	TRBV7-8	TRBJ2-2	CASSLVGGPNTGELFF	TGTGCCAGCAGCTTAGTAGGGGGGCCGAACACCGGGGAGCTGTTTTTT
-	-	TRBV6-5	TRBJ2-7	CASSYMLGGKDEQYF	TGTGCCAGCAGTTACATGCTTGGGGGGAAGGACGAGCAGTACTTC
-	many	TRBV12-3/TRBV12-4	TRBJ2-5	CASSGRETQYF	TGTGCCAGCAGCGGAAGGGAGACCCAGTACTTC
TRBD1	-	TRBV6-5	TRBJ2-7	CASSNGQGQYF	TGTGCCAGCAGTAACGGACAGGGCCAGTACTTC
-	few	TRBV7-2	TRBJ1-5	CASSVGPEEPQHF	TGTGCCAGCAGCGTGGGACCCGAGGAGCCCCAGCATTTT
TRBD1	many	TRBV2	TRBJ2-5	CASRVRQGARETQYF	TGTGCCAGCAGGGTTAGACAGGGGGCTCGGGAGACCCAGTACTTC
-	-	TRBV7-2	TRBJ2-3	CASSLRDRDTQYF	TGTGCCAGCAGCTTGAGGGATCGGGATACGCAGTATTTT
TRBD1	few	TRBV6-6	TRBJ2-5	CASTRDRQQETQYF	TGTGCCAGCACCCGGGACAGGCAACAAGAGACCCAGTACTTC
-	many	TRBV30	TRBJ1-1	CAWSRGTEAFF	TGTGCCTGGAGCCGTGGCACTGAAGCTTTCTTT
-	many	TRBV14	TRBJ2-1	CASSPQRDEQFF	TGTGCCAGCAGTCCCCAGCGCGATGAGCAGTTCTTC
TRBD1	many	TRBV7-2	TRBJ2-7	CASSGQGFPNSYEQYF	TGTGCCAGCAGTGGACAGGGCTTCCCTAATTCCTACGAGCAGTACTTC
TRBD1	-	TRBV20-1	TRBJ2-1	CSARAVAGQGIINEQFF	TGCAGTGCTAGAGCGGTTGCCGGACAGGGAATTATCAATGAGCAGTTCTTC
TRBD2	few	TRBV20-1	TRBJ2-3	CSAPRTSGAPGTQYF	TGCAGTGCCCCACGGACTAGCGGGGCCCCGGGTACGCAGTATTTT
-	many	TRBV20-1	TRBJ2-5	CSPRDTHIPETQYF	TGCAGTCCGAGGGACACTCATATCCCAGAGACCCAGTACTTC
TRBD1	many	TRBV5-4	TRBJ2-7	CAIKRTGLREQYF	TGTGCCATCAAGAGGACAGGGCTAAGGGAGCAGTACTTC